One and the same sample provided the 17 T cell receptor gamma chains below, sequenced in a study of γδ T cells in repeated Plasmodium falciparum infection. Vgamma9/Vdelta2+ and Vdelta2-negative gammadelta T cells were flow-sorted from PBMC for bulk sequencing. TCRdb fed the multiplex PCR reads into CATT to redo clone calling. The data show some 13,000 gamma-chain clones, with more than 1.5% seen just once and around 28% held by the top ten. Material: gamma-delta T cells from blood. All receptors derive from a pool of human donors (malaria-infected and uninfected, not separated).

Comments on this clone: A far larger clone is off by one base, so a read error is likely. The limits of the CDR3 on the DNA are not certain, so only TCRdb's listed CDR3 is given. Other DNA sequences in this specimen translate into the identical CDR3. With the J gene uncalled, the V gene is TRGV3. With termini counted, the CDR3 has 31 amino acids. Germline lookup yields CDR1 VTNTFY and CDR2 YDVSTARD (reference sequence). CDR3 residues: CATWDRIIIRNSLAVEQHLLSQVSIGRIQHF.

Only a few counts were recorded for this clone. A far larger clone is only one base removed, so a read error is likely. Other DNA sequences in the sample encode the same CDR3. The rearrangement joins TRGV9 to TRGJP. TCRdb supplies no J gene; here it was assigned by aligning the nucleotide sequence to germline. CDR1 and CDR2 (germline): GITISATS, ISYDGTV (reference sequence). The CDR3 sequence is 19 residues long. CDR3 nucleotides: TGTGCCTTATGGGAGGTGGAATTCTCGCAAGAGTTGGGCAAAAAAATCAAGGTATTT. It encodes CALWEVEFSQELGKKIKVF.

Ten or more counts support this clone. A read error likely explains this, since a far larger clone differs by one base. The same CDR3 is also encoded by other DNA sequences in this sample. V and J are TRGV9 and TRGJP2. The J gene, missing from TCRdb, was assigned here through DNA to germline matching. V shed 3 bases and J 3 bases; nucleotides not matched to a gene: 7. CDR1 GITISATS and CDR2 ISYDGTV come from the germline V gene (reference sequence). The CDR3 totals 15 residues. CDR3 amino acids: CALWEPVGSDWIKTF. The CDR3 region has the DNA TGTGCCTTGTGGGAGCCGGTTGGTAGTGATTGGATCAAGACGTTT.

This clone was seen a handful of times. TCRdb's listed protein matches a much larger clone and diverges from this DNA's translation at residue 9, likely through a read error; the protein shown comes from the DNA. The chain employs TRGV9 and TRGJP. The J gene, left out of TCRdb, was set here by checking the DNA against germline. CDR1 and CDR2 from the germline V gene are GITISATS and ISYDGTV (reference sequence). CDR3 size: 15 residues. The CDR3 is CALWATELSKKIKVF. DNA for the CDR3: TGTGCCTTGTGGGCGACTGAGTTGAGCAAAAAAATCAAGGTATTT.

This clone appeared many times. TCRdb has a much larger clone's protein, which differs at residue 3 from the translation of this DNA, likely because of a read error; what is shown is the protein translated from the DNA. The rearrangement uses TRGV4 and TRGJ1 or TRGJ2. Per the germline V gene, CDR1 is EGSTGY and CDR2 is YDSYTSSV. There are 16 residues in the CDR3. CDR3 residues: CAAWDGGVINYYKKLF. In DNA form, the CDR3 reads TGTGCCGCCTGGGATGGTGGGGTAATCAATTATTATAAGAAACTCTTT.

This clone showed up just a few times. The translation of this DNA and the TCRdb protein of a much larger clone differ at residue 14, probably owing to a read error; the protein shown here is translated from the DNA. This chain uses TRGV9 with TRGJP. TCRdb leaves out the J gene; it was filled in here by matching the DNA to germline. Germline CDR1 reads GITISATS; CDR2 reads ISYDGTV (reference sequence). This CDR3 is built from 17 residues. CDR3 bases: TGTGCCTTGTGGGAGCTACATCAAGAGTTGGGCAAAAAAGTCAAGGTATTT. This sequence encodes CALWELHQELGKKVKVF.

With respect to this clone: A read error likely explains this, since a far larger clone differs by one base. The identical CDR3 is also encoded by other nucleotide sequences in the sample. The chain employs TRGV4 and TRGJ1 or TRGJ2. Germline matching of the DNA provided the J gene here, since TCRdb leaves it blank. The length of the CDR3 is 13 residues. After removal of 1 base from V and 7 bases from J, the junction contained 7 bases not matched to a gene. CDR1 and CDR2 from the germline V gene are EGSTGY and YDSYTSSV. In DNA, the CDR3 is TGTGCCACCTGGGATGGACCAAGGTATAAGAAACTCTTT. Translating gives CATWDGPRYKKLF.

The sample holds a few counts of this clone. With a far larger clone one base away, a read error is the likely cause. Within the sample, other DNA sequences also encode this same CDR3. The chain is built from TRGV4 and TRGJ1 or TRGJ2. The J gene, not given by TCRdb, was assigned here from a germline match of the nucleotide sequence. CDR3 length equals 16 residues. The junction had 10 bases not matched to a gene; V was cut back by 1 base and J by 1 base. CDR1 is EGSTGY and CDR2 is YDSYTSSV in the germline V gene. The CDR3 region has the DNA TGTGCCACCTGGGATGGCTTCCCTCTTAATTATTATAAGAAACTCTTT. Translation gives CATWDGFPLNYYKKLF.

The sample holds a few counts of this clone. A far more abundant clone sits one base away, making this likely a read error. The sample has other DNA sequences that encode this CDR3 too. This sequence joins TRGV9 and TRGJP1. The J gene was not available in TCRdb and was assigned here by matching the DNA to germline segments. The V gene's germline CDR1 is GITISATS and CDR2 ISYDGTV (reference sequence). There are 18 residues in the CDR3. With 0 bases clipped from V and 8 bases from J, the junction kept 18 bases outside the gene matches. CDR3 residues: CALWEVKTLFSSGWFKIF. DNA for the CDR3: TGTGCCTTGTGGGAGGTGAAAACTCTTTTTTCCTCCGGTTGGTTCAAGATATTT.

Notes on this clone: This DNA's translation and the protein TCRdb lists, from a much larger clone, do not match at residue 4, likely due to a read error; the protein shown is translated from the DNA. This chain joins TRGV9 and TRGJ1 or TRGJ2. TCRdb lists no J gene, so it was determined here by aligning the DNA to germline. The CDR3 consists of 12 residues. CDR1 and CDR2 from the germline V gene are GITISATS and ISYDGTV (reference sequence). CDR3 amino acids: CALREVPYKKLF. The CDR3 DNA reads as TGTGCCTTGAGGGAGGTCCCTTATAAGAAACTCTTT.

This clone was seen many times. Translating this DNA gives a protein that differs at residue 11 from the TCRdb one, which belongs to a much larger clone; a read error is likely, and the protein shown is this translation. This chain joins TRGV9 and TRGJP. Germline V gives CDR1 GITISATS, CDR2 ISYDGTV (reference sequence). The CDR3 is made up of 17 amino acids. CDR3 bases: TGTGCCTTGTGGGAGGTGAATAAAGAGTTGGACAAAAAAATCAAGGTATTT. Protein sequence: CALWEVNKELDKKIKVF.

This clone was seen many times. The protein given by TCRdb reflects a much larger clone and differs at residue 6 from this DNA's translation, likely from a read error; the protein shown is the DNA's translation. The chain uses TRGV9 and TRGJ1 or TRGJ2. The CDR3 is made up of 17 amino acids. Germline V gene lookup returns CDR1 GITISATS and CDR2 ISYDGTV (reference sequence). The trim removed 2 bases at V and 1 base at J, leaving 14 bases unmatched. The CDR3 coding sequence is TGTGCCTTGTGGGAGGCGCTTGGGATAGGAAATTATTATAAGAAACTCTTT. Translating gives CALWEALGIGNYYKKLF.

This clone was seen at least ten times. The amino acid sequence in TCRdb belongs to a much larger clone and departs from this DNA's translation at residue 10, likely a sequencing read error; the sequence shown is translated from the DNA. The rearrangement links TRGV9 to TRGJ1 or TRGJ2. Here the J gene was assigned by germline matching of the DNA, as TCRdb has none. Germline-derived CDR1 and CDR2 are GITISATS and ISYDGTV (reference sequence). The CDR3 loop spans 14 amino acids. Trimming took 0 bases from V and 8 from J; bases not matched to a gene: 10. The CDR3 sequence is CALWEVPYGDKKLF. The CDR3 bases are TGTGCCTTGTGGGAGGTGCCTTACGGTGATAAGAAACTCTTT.

This clone was recorded at least ten times. It is likely a read error: a sequence one base away is far more abundant. This sample also contains other DNA sequences that code for the same CDR3. The chain uses TRGV9 and TRGJP. TCRdb carries no J gene annotation; the J gene was assigned here by matching the DNA with germline. In germline, CDR1 is GITISATS, CDR2 ISYDGTV (reference sequence). The CDR3 sequence is 17 residues long. CDR3 loop: CALWELHQELGKKIKVF. As DNA, the CDR3 is TGTGCCTTGTGGGAGCTACATCAAGAGTTGGGCAAGAAAATCAAGGTATTT.

This clone appeared many times. For this DNA, TCRdb reports the protein of a much larger clone, which diverges at residue 8, most likely from a read error; the protein presented here is translated directly from the DNA. With the J gene uncalled, the V gene is TRGV9. Germline CDR1 reads GITISATS; CDR2 reads ISYDGTV (reference sequence). This CDR3 is 10 amino acids long. The CDR3 loop reads CALEVRKRLF. The CDR3 DNA reads as TGTGCCTTGGAGGTTCGGAAGAGACTCTTT.

The table lists this clone with a few counts. Since a far larger clone is one base different, this is likely a read error. The same CDR3 arises from other DNA sequences in this sample as well. The chain carries TRGV9 and TRGJ1 or TRGJ2. Since TCRdb gives no J gene, matching the DNA to germline was used here to assign it. V was pared by 4 bases and J by 10 bases, with 13 bases of the junction left unmatched. Per germline, CDR1 GITISATS and CDR2 ISYDGTV (reference sequence). The CDR3 extends over 13 amino acids. The CDR3 sequence is CALWDPLSSKKLF. Written as DNA, the CDR3 is TGTGCCTTGTGGGATCCCCTATCTTCAAAGAAACTCTTT.

This clone has ten or more counts. This probably arose from a read error, given a far larger clone one base away. This CDR3 is also generated by other DNA sequences in the sample. No call exists for the J gene, whereas the V gene is TRGV4. Germline V gene lookup returns CDR1 EGSTGY and CDR2 YDSYTSSV. The CDR3 extends over 10 amino acids. The CDR3 reads CATWEHGLVF. The CDR3 bases are TGTGCCACCTGGGAACACGGTCTGGTCTTT.